This T cell receptor (beta chain) was recorded in a study of blood T cells in healthy people across ages. Study results and limitations: Age brought a roughly linear fall in TCR beta diversity measured per million T cells. Estimates drawn from one million T cells were deemed to understate diversity.

Then a second PCR, running about 6 to 11 cycles, was carried out with a sample-barcoded 5' primer and a J-beta primer mix. TCRdb analysed the 5' RACE reads with MiXCR anew, one entry per CDR3 protein. The table records some 1.7 million distinct CDR3 sequences, approximately 28% of them present only once. About this clonotype itself: Its target is not known.

This CDR3 spans 13 amino acids. Trimming left V 5 bases short and J 13 bases short, with 21 bases between. Germline V gene sequence: CDR1 DFQATT, CDR2 SNEGSKA (reference sequence). The receptor was derived from a woman in her 30s in good health. Input material: blood. The genes are TRBV20-1 and TRBJ2-1; D could derive from TRBD1 or TRBD2 (7 bases each). DNA for the CDR3: TGCAGTGCTGGAGCGGGACAGCAAGAGACCCAGTTCTTC. This sequence encodes CSAGAGQQETQFF.